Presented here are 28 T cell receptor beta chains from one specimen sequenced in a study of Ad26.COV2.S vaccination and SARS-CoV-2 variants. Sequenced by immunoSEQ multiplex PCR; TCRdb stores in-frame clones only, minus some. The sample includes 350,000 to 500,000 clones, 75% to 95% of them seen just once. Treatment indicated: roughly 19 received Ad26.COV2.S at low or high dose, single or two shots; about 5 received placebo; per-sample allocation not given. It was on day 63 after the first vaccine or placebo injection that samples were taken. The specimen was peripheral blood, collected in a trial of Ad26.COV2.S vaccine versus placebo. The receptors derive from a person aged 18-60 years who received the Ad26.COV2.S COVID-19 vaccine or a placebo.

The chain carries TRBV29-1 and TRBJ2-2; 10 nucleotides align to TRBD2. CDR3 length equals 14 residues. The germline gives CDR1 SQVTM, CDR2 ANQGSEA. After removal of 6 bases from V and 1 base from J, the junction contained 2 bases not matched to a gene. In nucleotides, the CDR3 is TGCAGCGTCCCTAGCGGGAGGAACACCGGGGAGCTGTTTTTT. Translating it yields CSVPSGRNTGELFF.

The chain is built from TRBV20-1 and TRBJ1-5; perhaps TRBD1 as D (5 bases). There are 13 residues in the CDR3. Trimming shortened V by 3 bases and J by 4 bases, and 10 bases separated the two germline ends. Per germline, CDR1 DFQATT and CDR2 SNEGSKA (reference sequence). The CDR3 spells CSASKGPNQPQHF. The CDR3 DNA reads TGCAGTGCTAGTAAGGGACCGAATCAGCCCCAGCATTTT.

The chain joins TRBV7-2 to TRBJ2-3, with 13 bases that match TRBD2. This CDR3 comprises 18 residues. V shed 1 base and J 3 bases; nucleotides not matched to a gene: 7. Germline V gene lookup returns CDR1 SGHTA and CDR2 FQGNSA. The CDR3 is CASSLEGLAGVLTDTQYF. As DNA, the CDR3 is TGTGCCAGCAGCTTAGAAGGACTAGCGGGAGTGTTGACAGATACGCAGTATTTT.

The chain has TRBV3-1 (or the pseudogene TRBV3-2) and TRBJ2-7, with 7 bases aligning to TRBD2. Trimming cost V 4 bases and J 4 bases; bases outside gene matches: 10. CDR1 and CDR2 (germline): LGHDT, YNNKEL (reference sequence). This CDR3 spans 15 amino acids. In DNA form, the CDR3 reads TGTGCCAGCAGCCCGACAGCGGGAAATCAGTACGAGCAGTACTTC. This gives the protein CASSPTAGNQYEQYF.

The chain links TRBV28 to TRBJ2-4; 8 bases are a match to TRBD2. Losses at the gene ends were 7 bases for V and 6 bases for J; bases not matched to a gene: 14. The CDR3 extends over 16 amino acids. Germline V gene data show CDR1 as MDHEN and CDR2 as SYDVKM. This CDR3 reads CASTRTGGPTLNIQYF. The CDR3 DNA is TGTGCCAGCACCCGCACGGGAGGGCCCACTTTAAACATTCAGTACTTC.

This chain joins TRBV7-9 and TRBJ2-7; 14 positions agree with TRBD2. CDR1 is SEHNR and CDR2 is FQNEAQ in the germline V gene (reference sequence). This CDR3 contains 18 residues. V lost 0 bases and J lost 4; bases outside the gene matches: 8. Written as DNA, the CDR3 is TGTGCCAGCAGCTTAGCGGGACTAGCGGGAGTATCGTCGTACGAGCAGTACTTC. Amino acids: CASSLAGLAGVSSYEQYF. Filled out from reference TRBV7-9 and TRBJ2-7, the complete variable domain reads DTGVSQNPRHKITKRGQNVTFRCDPISEHNRLYWYRQTLGQGPEFLTYFQNEAQLEKSRLLSDRFSAERPKGSFSTLEIQRTEQGDSAMYLCASSLAGLAGVSSYEQYFGPGTRLTVT.

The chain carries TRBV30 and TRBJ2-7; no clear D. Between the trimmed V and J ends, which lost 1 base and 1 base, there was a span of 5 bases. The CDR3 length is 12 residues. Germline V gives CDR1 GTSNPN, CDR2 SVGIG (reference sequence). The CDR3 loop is CAWSGVSYEQYF. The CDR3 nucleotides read TGTGCCTGGAGTGGTGTGTCCTACGAGCAGTACTTC.

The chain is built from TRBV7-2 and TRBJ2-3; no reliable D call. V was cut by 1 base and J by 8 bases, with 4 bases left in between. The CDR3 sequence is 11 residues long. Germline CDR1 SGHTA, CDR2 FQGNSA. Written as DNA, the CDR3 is TGTGCCAGCAGCTTAGATCTTACGCAGTATTTT. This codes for CASSLDLTQYF.

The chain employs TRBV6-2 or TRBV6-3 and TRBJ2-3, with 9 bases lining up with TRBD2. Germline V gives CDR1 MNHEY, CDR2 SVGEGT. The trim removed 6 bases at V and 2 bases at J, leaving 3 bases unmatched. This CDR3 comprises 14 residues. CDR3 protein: CASSGLAFTDTQYF. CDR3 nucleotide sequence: TGTGCCAGCAGCGGACTAGCGTTCACAGATACGCAGTATTTT.

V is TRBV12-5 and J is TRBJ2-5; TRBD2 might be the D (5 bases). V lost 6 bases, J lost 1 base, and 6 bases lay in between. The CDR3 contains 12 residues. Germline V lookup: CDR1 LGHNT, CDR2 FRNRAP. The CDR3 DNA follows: TGTGCTAGTGGGGACTTCCAAGAGACCCAGTACTTC. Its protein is CASGDFQETQYF.

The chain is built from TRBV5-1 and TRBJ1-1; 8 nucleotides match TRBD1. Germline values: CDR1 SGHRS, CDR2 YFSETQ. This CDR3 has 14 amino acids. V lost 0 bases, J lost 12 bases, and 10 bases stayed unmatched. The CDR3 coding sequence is TGCGCCAGCAGCTTGGGTGAGACAGGGGAAAGGTCTTTCTTT. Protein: CASSLGETGERSFF.

The CDR3 is CATSHPRTGGSTDTQYF. CDR3 nucleotide sequence: TGTGCCACCAGCCATCCCCGGACAGGGGGGTCAACAGATACGCAGTATTTT. V is TRBV15 and J is TRBJ2-3; 10 bases map to TRBD1. The trim removed 5 bases at V and 3 bases at J, leaving 11 bases unmatched. The CDR3 length is 17 residues. Per the germline V gene, CDR1 is LNHNV and CDR2 is YYDKDF (reference sequence).

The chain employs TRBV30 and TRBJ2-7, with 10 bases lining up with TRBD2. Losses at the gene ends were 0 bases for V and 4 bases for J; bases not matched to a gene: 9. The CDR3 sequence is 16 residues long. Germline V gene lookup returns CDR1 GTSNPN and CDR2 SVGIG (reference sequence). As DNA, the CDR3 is TGTGCCTGGAGTGTTCTAGCGGGGGAGAGAACTTACGAGCAGTACTTC. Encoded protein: CAWSVLAGERTYEQYF.

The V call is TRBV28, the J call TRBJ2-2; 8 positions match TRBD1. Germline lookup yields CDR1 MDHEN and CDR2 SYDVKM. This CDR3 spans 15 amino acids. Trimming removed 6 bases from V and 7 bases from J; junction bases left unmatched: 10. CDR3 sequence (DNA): TGTGCCAGCAGACTAAGACAGGGGATAGGCGGGGAGCTGTTTTTT. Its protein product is CASRLRQGIGGELFF. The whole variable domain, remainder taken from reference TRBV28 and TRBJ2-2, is DVKVTQSSRYLVKRTGEKVFLECVQDMDHENMFWYRQDPGLGLRLIYFSYDVKMKEKGDIPEGYSVSREKKERFSLILESASTNQTSMYLCASRLRQGIGGELFFGEGSRLTVL.

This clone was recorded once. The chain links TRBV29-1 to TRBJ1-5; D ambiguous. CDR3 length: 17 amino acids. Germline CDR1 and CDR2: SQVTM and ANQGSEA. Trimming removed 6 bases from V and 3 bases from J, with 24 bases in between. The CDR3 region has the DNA TGCAGCGTCGACGGGTCCCTAATACCCACCCTCAATCAGCCCCAGCATTTT. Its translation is CSVDGSLIPTLNQPQHF.

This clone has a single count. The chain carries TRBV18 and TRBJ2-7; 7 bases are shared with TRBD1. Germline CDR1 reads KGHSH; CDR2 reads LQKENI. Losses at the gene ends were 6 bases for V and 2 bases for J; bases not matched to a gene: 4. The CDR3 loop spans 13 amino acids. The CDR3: CASSQQGPYEQYF. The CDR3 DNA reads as TGTGCCAGCTCCCAACAGGGGCCCTACGAGCAGTACTTC.

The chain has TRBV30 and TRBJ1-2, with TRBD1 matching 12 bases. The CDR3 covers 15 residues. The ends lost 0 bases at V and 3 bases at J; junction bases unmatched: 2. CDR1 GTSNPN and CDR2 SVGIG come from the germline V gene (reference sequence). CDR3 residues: CAWSVGQGAYYGYTF. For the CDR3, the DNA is TGTGCCTGGAGTGTGGGACAGGGGGCATACTATGGCTACACCTTC.

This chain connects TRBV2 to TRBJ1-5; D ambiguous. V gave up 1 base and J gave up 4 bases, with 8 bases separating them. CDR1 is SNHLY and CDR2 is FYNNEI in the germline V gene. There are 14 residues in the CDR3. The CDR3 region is CASSEGNQNQPQHF. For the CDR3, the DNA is TGTGCCAGCAGTGAAGGAAATCAGAATCAGCCCCAGCATTTT.

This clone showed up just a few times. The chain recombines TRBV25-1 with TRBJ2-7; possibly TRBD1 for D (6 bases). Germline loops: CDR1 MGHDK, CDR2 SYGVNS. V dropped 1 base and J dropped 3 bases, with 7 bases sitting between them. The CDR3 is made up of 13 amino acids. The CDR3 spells CASSEWGLYEQYF. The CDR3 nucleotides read TGTGCCAGCAGTGAATGGGGGCTCTACGAGCAGTACTTC.

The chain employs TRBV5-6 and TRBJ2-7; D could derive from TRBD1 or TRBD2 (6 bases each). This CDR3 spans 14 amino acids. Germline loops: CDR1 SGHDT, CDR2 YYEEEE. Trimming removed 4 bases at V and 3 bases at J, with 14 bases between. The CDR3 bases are TGTGCCAGCAGCCCGACAGGAGGGCACTACGAGCAGTACTTC. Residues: CASSPTGGHYEQYF.

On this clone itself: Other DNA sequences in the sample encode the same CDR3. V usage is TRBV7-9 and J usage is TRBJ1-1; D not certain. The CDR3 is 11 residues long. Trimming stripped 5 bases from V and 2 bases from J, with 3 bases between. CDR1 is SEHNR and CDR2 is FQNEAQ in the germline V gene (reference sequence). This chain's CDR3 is CASSRNTEAFF. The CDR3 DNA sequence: TGTGCCAGCAGCCGAAACACTGAAGCTTTCTTT.

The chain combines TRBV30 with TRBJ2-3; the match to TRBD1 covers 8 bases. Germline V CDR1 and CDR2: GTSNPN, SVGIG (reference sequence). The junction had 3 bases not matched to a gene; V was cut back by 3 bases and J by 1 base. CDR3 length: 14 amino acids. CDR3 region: CAWSPGQGTDTQYF. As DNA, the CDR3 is TGTGCCTGGAGCCCGGGACAGGGCACAGATACGCAGTATTTT.

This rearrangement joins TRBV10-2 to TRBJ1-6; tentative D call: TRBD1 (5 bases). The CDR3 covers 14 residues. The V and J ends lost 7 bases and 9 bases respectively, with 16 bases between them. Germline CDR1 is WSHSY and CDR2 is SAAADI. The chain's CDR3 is CASKRFQGSSPLHF. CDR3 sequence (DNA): TGCGCCAGCAAGCGGTTTCAGGGAAGTTCACCCCTCCACTTT.

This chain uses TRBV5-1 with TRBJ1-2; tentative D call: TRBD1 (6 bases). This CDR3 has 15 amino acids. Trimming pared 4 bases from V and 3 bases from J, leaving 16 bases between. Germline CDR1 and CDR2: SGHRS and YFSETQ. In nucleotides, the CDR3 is TGCGCCAGCAGCGCCGCCATGGGGGGCTACTATGGCTACACCTTC. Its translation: CASSAAMGGYYGYTF.

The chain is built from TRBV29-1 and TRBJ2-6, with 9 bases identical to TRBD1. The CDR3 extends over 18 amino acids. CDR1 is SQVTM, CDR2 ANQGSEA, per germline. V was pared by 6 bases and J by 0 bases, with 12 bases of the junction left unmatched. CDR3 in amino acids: CSVIPGTGHYSGANVLTF. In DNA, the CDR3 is TGCAGCGTGATTCCCGGGACAGGGCATTACTCTGGGGCCAACGTCCTGACTTTC.

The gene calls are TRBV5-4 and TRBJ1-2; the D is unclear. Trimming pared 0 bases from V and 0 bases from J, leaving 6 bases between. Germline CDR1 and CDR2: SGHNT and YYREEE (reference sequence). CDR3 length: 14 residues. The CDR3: CASSLEGPNYGYTF. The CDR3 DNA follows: TGTGCCAGCAGCTTGGAGGGTCCTAACTATGGCTACACCTTC.

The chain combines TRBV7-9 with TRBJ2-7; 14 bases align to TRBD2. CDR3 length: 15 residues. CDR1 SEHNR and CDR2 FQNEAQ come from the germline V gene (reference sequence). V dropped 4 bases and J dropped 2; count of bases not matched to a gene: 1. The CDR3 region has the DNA TGTGCCAGCAGCTCGACTAGCGGGAGGGCCTACGAGCAGTACTTC. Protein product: CASSSTSGRAYEQYF. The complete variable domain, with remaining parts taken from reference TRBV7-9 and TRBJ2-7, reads DTGVSQNPRHKITKRGQNVTFRCDPISEHNRLYWYRQTLGQGPEFLTYFQNEAQLEKSRLLSDRFSAERPKGSFSTLEIQRTEQGDSAMYLCASSSTSGRAYEQYFGPGTRLTVT.

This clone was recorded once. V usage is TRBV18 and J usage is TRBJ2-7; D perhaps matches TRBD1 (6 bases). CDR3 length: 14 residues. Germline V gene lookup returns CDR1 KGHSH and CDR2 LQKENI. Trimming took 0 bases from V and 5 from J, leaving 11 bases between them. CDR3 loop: CASSPPQGSNEQYF. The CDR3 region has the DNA TGTGCCAGCTCACCACCGCAGGGGAGCAACGAGCAGTACTTC.